This T cell receptor beta chain was documented in a study of CD8 T cells in Susac syndrome. Reverse transcription used about 0.45 to 1 ug RNA and random hexamers. Across 54 Vbeta and 13 Jbeta, immunoSEQ multiplex PCR amplified TCR beta CDR3. TCRdb re-called the immunoSEQ multiplex PCR reads with MiXCR, one entry per CDR3 protein. The top ten hold approximately 0.11% of the sample, which has approximately 150,000 distinct CDR3 sequences, approximately 95% seen once. Germline lookup yields CDR1 DFQATT and CDR2 SNEGSKA (reference sequence). The CDR3 is 15 amino acids. V was clipped by 0 bases and J by 5 bases; unmatched bases: 3. TCR beta sequencing was performed on blood CD8+ and CD4+ T cells. The multiple sclerosis controls, all treatment-naive patients, had relapsing-remitting disease that was stable or active. Negative isolation yielded CD8+ and CD4+ T cells; FACS enriched TEMRA cells.

This chain uses TRBV20-1 with TRBJ1-6; 8 nucleotides line up with TRBD1. The receptor comes from a human donor with multiple sclerosis. Sequencing used CD4+ T cells from PBMCs. CDR3 sequence: CSARDRQGNNSPLHF. CDR3 DNA sequence: TGCAGTGCTAGAGATCGACAGGGGAATAATTCACCCCTCCACTTT.